These 19 T cell receptor beta chains share one sample of origin, sequenced in a study of blood T cell repertoires in COVID-19. Sequencing used immunoSEQ multiplex PCR; TCRdb keeps in-frame clones, though not all of them. The sample has roughly 150,000 clones; around four fifths are singletons. Sequencing was carried out using peripheral blood. Receptor source: a woman older than 75 with COVID-19, enrolled during active disease.

The sample holds one count of this clone. The genes are TRBV30 and TRBJ1-4; D is possibly TRBD1 (5 bases). Trimming took 1 base from V and 6 from J, leaving 6 bases between them. Germline V CDR1 and CDR2: GTSNPN, SVGIG (reference sequence). The CDR3 is made up of 12 amino acids. The CDR3 nucleotides are TGTGCCTGGAGTGAAGGGGATGAAAAACTGTTTTTT. Encoded protein: CAWSEGDEKLFF.

The chain recombines TRBV7-3 with TRBJ2-2; 8 bases line up with TRBD2. The junction had 1 base not matched to a gene; V was cut back by 1 base and J by 3 bases. The germline V gene encodes CDR1 SGHTA and CDR2 FQGTGA. The CDR3 is 15 amino acids. CDR3 bases: TGTGCCAGCAGCTTAAACGGGAGGGACACCGGGGAGCTGTTTTTT. Translating gives CASSLNGRDTGELFF.

V is TRBV11-2 and J is TRBJ1-2; 8 bases are shared with TRBD1. V lost 5 bases to trimming and J lost 8 bases; unmatched junction nucleotides: 7. The CDR3 contains 13 residues. Germline-derived CDR1 and CDR2 are SGHAT and FQNNGV. In nucleotides, the CDR3 is TGTGCCAGCAGCGCAGACAGGGGTGGGGGCTACACCTTC. It is translated as CASSADRGGGYTF.

The rearrangement links TRBV4-1 to TRBJ2-3; TRBD2 matches 8 bases. Looked up from germline, CDR1 is MGHRA and CDR2 is YSYEKL. The CDR3 loop spans 18 amino acids. The V segment lost 0 bases and the J segment 0 bases; nucleotides outside the gene matches: 8. This CDR3 is CASSQEEGRGASTDTQYF. CDR3 nucleotides: TGCGCCAGCAGCCAAGAAGAAGGGCGGGGGGCCAGCACAGATACGCAGTATTTT.

The chain has TRBV18 and TRBJ2-3, with D perhaps matching TRBD2 (6 bases). Germline CDR1 KGHSH, CDR2 LQKENI. The CDR3 consists of 13 residues. With 3 bases removed from V and 6 bases from J, the gap between germline ends came to 10 bases. The CDR3 loop is CASSPGLKDTQYF. CDR3 DNA sequence: TGTGCCAGCTCACCGGGACTCAAGGATACGCAGTATTTT.

This clone was detected only a few times. The V call is TRBV27, the J call TRBJ2-1; perhaps TRBD2 as D (6 bases). The ends were cut back, 6 bases at V and 5 bases at J, with 17 bases in the middle. There are 15 residues in the CDR3. Germline V gene data show CDR1 as MNHEY and CDR2 as SMNVEV (reference sequence). CDR3 protein: CASSRLAAPDNEQFF. CDR3 sequence (DNA): TGTGCCAGCAGCCGTTTAGCGGCCCCGGACAATGAGCAGTTCTTC.

The chain carries TRBV28 and TRBJ1-4; D unclear. CDR1 and CDR2 (germline): MDHEN, SYDVKM. The CDR3 covers 12 residues. V lost 4 bases and J 10 bases, leaving 10 bases between the germline ends. The chain's CDR3 is CASSSVVRKLFF. The CDR3 nucleotides are TGTGCCAGCAGTTCGGTCGTGCGAAAACTGTTTTTT. The variable domain in full, completed from reference TRBV28 and TRBJ1-4, reads DVKVTQSSRYLVKRTGEKVFLECVQDMDHENMFWYRQDPGLGLRLIYFSYDVKMKEKGDIPEGYSVSREKKERFSLILESASTNQTSMYLCASSSVVRKLFFGSGTQLSVL.

The V and J genes are TRBV18 and TRBJ2-7; D not resolved. The V end was cut by 4 bases, the J end by 6 bases, with 7 bases between. There are 11 residues in the CDR3. Germline V gives CDR1 KGHSH, CDR2 LQKENI. CDR3 nucleotide sequence: TGTGCCAGCTCACGATCGGGCGAGCAGTACTTC. As protein: CASSRSGEQYF.

This chain connects TRBV5-1 to TRBJ2-2, with a possible D match to TRBD2 (5 bases). The length of the CDR3 is 14 residues. Trimming removed 5 bases from V and 9 bases from J, with 17 bases in between. CDR1 is SGHRS and CDR2 is YFSETQ in the germline V gene. CDR3 sequence (DNA): TGCGCCAGCAGTAAGTTGGGAGAGCGGAGGGAGCTGTTTTTT. It codes for CASSKLGERRELFF.

In DNA, the CDR3 is TGTGCCAGCTCACCATACATCGGACTAGATTCTGGGGAGCTGTTTTTT. Amino acid sequence: CASSPYIGLDSGELFF. The chain combines TRBV18 with TRBJ2-2; the match to TRBD2 covers 7 bases. CDR1 and CDR2 (germline): KGHSH, LQKENI. This CDR3 is built from 16 residues. J lost 8 bases, V lost 2 bases, and 11 bases had no gene match.

The chain has TRBV2 and TRBJ2-2; D not resolved. V was clipped by 4 bases and J by 5 bases, with 8 bases between them. Germline V gene sequence: CDR1 SNHLY, CDR2 FYNNEI. This CDR3 region has 13 residues. CDR3 residues: CASSVIQTGELFF. CDR3 bases: TGTGCCAGCAGTGTGATACAAACCGGGGAGCTGTTTTTT.

The rearrangement links TRBV4-1 to TRBJ1-5; D possibly corresponds to TRBD1 (6 bases). The V gene lost 8 bases and the J gene lost 1 base, with 15 bases spanning the gap. Germline V gene lookup returns CDR1 MGHRA and CDR2 YSYEKL. The CDR3 loop spans 15 amino acids. CDR3 in amino acids: CASAPGGGSNQPQHF. The CDR3 bases are TGCGCCAGCGCCCCGGGGGGCGGGAGCAATCAGCCCCAGCATTTT.

The chain joins TRBV18 to TRBJ2-5; maybe TRBD1 (6 bases). The CDR3 has 13 residues. V lost 6 bases and J 2 bases, leaving 10 bases between the germline ends. The V gene's germline CDR1 is KGHSH and CDR2 LQKENI. DNA of the CDR3: TGTGCCAGCTCGGAGGACAGACAAGAGACCCAGTACTTC. Amino acids: CASSEDRQETQYF. Full variable domain (missing parts from reference TRBV18 and TRBJ2-5): NAGVMQNPRHLVRRRGQEARLRCSPMKGHSHVYWYRQLPEEGLKFMVYLQKENIIDESGMPKERFSAEFPKEGPSILRIQQVVRGDSAAYFCASSEDRQETQYFGPGTRLLVL.

V and J are TRBV3-1 (or the pseudogene TRBV3-2) and TRBJ2-5; TRBD2 matches 8 bases. The germline CDR1 and CDR2 sequences are LGHDT and YNNKEL (reference sequence). Trimming took 4 bases from V and 4 from J; bases not matched to a gene: 11. There are 16 residues in the CDR3. The CDR3 here is CASSRGQAAGAETQYF. The CDR3, as DNA: TGTGCCAGCAGCCGCGGCCAGGCAGCGGGGGCAGAGACCCAGTACTTC.

This clone was detected only once. The J gene is TRBJ2-3, the V gene TRBV28, with 10 bases identical to TRBD2. The germline CDR1 and CDR2 sequences are MDHEN and SYDVKM. Trimming at V came to 6 bases and at J to 3 bases, leaving 6 bases not matched to a gene. The CDR3 length is 15 residues. The CDR3 DNA sequence: TGTGCCAGCAGCGCTAGCGGGAGTGGGACAGATACGCAGTATTTT. It specifies CASSASGSGTDTQYF.

V gene TRBV11-3 combines with J gene TRBJ2-1, with 9 bases aligning to TRBD1. Losses at the gene ends were 5 bases for V and 4 bases for J; bases not matched to a gene: 9. CDR3 length: 16 amino acids. Per germline, CDR1 SGHNT and CDR2 YENEEA. CDR3 bases: TGTGCCAGCAGCCTCCAAGGACAGGGGCCTTACAATGAGCAGTTCTTC. Its protein product is CASSLQGQGPYNEQFF.

J is TRBJ1-4 and V is TRBV5-1; a weak D match, TRBD1 (5 bases). Trimming pared 4 bases from V and 3 bases from J, leaving 19 bases between. CDR3 length: 17 amino acids. Germline loops: CDR1 SGHRS, CDR2 YFSETQ. CDR3 in amino acids: CASSTVGGSVPNEKLFF. The CDR3 coding sequence is TGCGCCAGCAGCACGGTCGGGGGATCAGTCCCTAATGAAAAACTGTTTTTT.

The CDR3 here is CASSLGTALTVAEAFF. Here the CDR3 DNA reads TGTGCCAGCTCACTTGGGACAGCGCTTACGGTCGCTGAAGCTTTCTTT. The gene calls are TRBV18 and TRBJ1-1, with 7 bases identical to TRBD1. The CDR3 runs 16 residues. Per the germline V gene, CDR1 is KGHSH and CDR2 is LQKENI. V was pared by 4 bases and J by 6 bases, with 14 bases of the junction left unmatched. Complete variable domain (other parts from reference TRBV18 and TRBJ1-1): NAGVMQNPRHLVRRRGQEARLRCSPMKGHSHVYWYRQLPEEGLKFMVYLQKENIIDESGMPKERFSAEFPKEGPSILRIQQVVRGDSAAYFCASSLGTALTVAEAFFGQGTRLTVV.

The chain uses TRBV30 and TRBJ1-2; D not resolved. Per germline, CDR1 GTSNPN and CDR2 SVGIG (reference sequence). Trimming cost V 3 bases and J 3 bases, with 11 bases left between them. The CDR3 extends over 13 amino acids. The CDR3 here is CAWRYGWDYGYTF. The CDR3 DNA follows: TGTGCCTGGAGGTACGGGTGGGACTATGGCTACACCTTC.